This TCR beta chain was profiled in a study of shared clonotypes between healthy human individuals. Overall study context: A few men and a couple of women, aged 18 to 49, were donors. Each donor's CD8 memory used one plate, CD8 naive two, each CD4 subset three.

The study, taken as a whole, reports: As a rule, naive subsets had a larger estimated richness than memory subsets.

Worth noting for this clone: Its antigen is as yet unknown.

Germline CDR1 is SNHLY and CDR2 is FYNNEI. Trimming left V 6 bases short and J 4 bases short, with 15 bases between. This CDR3 has 14 residues. Sequencing was performed with immunoSEQ multiplex PCR; in TCRdb, only in-frame clones are kept and a portion is missing. Here the sample spans a few million clones, approximately 95% being singletons. The specimen sequenced was naive CD4+ T cells from PBMCs. Subset given: CD45RA+ positively selected. This chain joins TRBV2 and TRBJ1-1; D possibly corresponds to TRBD1 (6 bases). The clonotype comes from a man aged 18 to 29 in good health. Some clones in this sample may be carry-over from other donors' samples. As DNA, the CDR3 is TGTGCCAGCAGCCCAGGGGTCGGGGGCACTGAAGCTTTCTTT. Translated: CASSPGVGGTEAFF.